This is a list of T cell receptor beta chains from one sample in a study of neurological immune-mediated disorders. TCRdb reanalysed the 5' RACE reads using MiXCR and keeps one entry per CDR3 protein. The sample carries 81,000 or so distinct CDR3 sequences, 13% recorded once. The sample taken for sequencing was PBMCs. The receptors come from a female donor with HTLV-1-associated myelopathy (HAM/TSP). Both conserved end residues are trimmed from each CDR3. Rows may omit the clone size; those that give it use once, few, many or a size class.

V gene,clone size,J gene,CDR3 protein
TRBV7-9,many,TRBJ2-1,ASSNPGGTPASYNEQF
TRBV14,many,TRBJ2-5,ASSPGRGQETQY
TRBV24-1,.,TRBJ1-5,ATSERGQPQH
TRBV7-2,many,TRBJ2-1,ASSLRSAGGRNEQF
TRBV6-6,many,TRBJ2-7,ASSYSMISGQQY
TRBV24-1,many,TRBJ2-5,ATSDPTKGVTQY
TRBV5-4,many,TRBJ2-7,ASSRVGLAGDEQY
TRBV20-1,many,TRBJ1-5,SARARSNQPQH
TRBV7-9,few,TRBJ2-7,ASSFGGGIYEQY
TRBV27,.,TRBJ2-6,ASSQTGSVSGANVLT
TRBV6-2/TRBV6-3,many,TRBJ2-2,ASSSSAELNTGELF
TRBV28,many,TRBJ2-1,ASVGIPYNEQF
TRBV5-1,many,TRBJ2-5,ASSTEASAETQY
TRBV10-3,many,TRBJ2-7,AIRDPPSGPSSYEQY
TRBV5-1,many,TRBJ2-3,ASSRGHLAGGPPDTQY
TRBV7-3,many,TRBJ2-3,ASSLLSGGAEDTQY
TRBV27,.,TRBJ2-7,ASSLMVGLTYEQY
TRBV7-6,.,TRBJ1-1,ASSLLGGIGTEAF
TRBV28,many,TRBJ2-7,ASSFQNYEQY
TRBV20-1,.,TRBJ2-1,SARDRLAGGNEQF
TRBV28,many,TRBJ2-3,ASIPRAGTDTQY
TRBV5-6,many,TRBJ2-2,ASSSIFGTQHTGELF
TRBV28,many,TRBJ2-1,ASSPGQGEDEQF
TRBV5-1,many,TRBJ1-3,ASSLASGDSGNTIY
TRBV27,many,TRBJ2-3,ATSVARTDTQY
TRBV20-1,many,TRBJ2-7,SASDSGTGGYEQY
TRBV28,many,TRBJ1-5,ASSLHRRQPQH
TRBV18,.,TRBJ2-7,ASSPWGEYEQY
TRBV7-9,many,TRBJ1-2,ASSPLPRRGNYGYT
TRBV12-3/TRBV12-4,many,TRBJ2-3,ASSLQAGLIDTQY
TRBV4-1,many,TRBJ2-3,ASSQAMGGQGTDTQY
TRBV9,many,TRBJ2-1,ASSYRGWGGEQF
TRBV20-1,.,TRBJ2-7,SAPQGTGGYEQY
TRBV27,many,TRBJ2-2,ASSLIQGVMGGELF
TRBV7-9,many,TRBJ2-3,ASILSRLATDTQY
TRBV10-3,many,TRBJ1-2,AISELTGQGYYGYT
TRBV28,.,TRBJ1-6,ASSNPGQGVTLH
TRBV6-2/TRBV6-3,many,TRBJ2-1,ASSKDPRGGRGYNEQF
TRBV28,many,TRBJ2-1,ASSLRAPGDEQF
TRBV5-1,many,TRBJ2-1,ASRAVTGSYNEQF
TRBV27,many,TRBJ2-7,ASSPPGRTGLVQY
TRBV24-1,many,TRBJ2-1,ATSEGAGEQF
TRBV5-1,many,TRBJ1-1,ASSLRGFDTEAF
TRBV4-3,many,TRBJ2-3,ASSHSGGADTQY
TRBV18,few,TRBJ2-1,ASSPTGTFVNHNEQF
TRBV7-8,many,TRBJ2-2,ASSKTGMYTGELF
TRBV5-1,many,TRBJ2-1,ASSLGGGMHNEQF
TRBV5-1,many,TRBJ1-1,ASSSGTGRNTEAF
TRBV5-1,many,TRBJ1-5,ASSLDSSNQPQH
TRBV6-1,many,TRBJ2-1,ASSDLWGPGNEQF